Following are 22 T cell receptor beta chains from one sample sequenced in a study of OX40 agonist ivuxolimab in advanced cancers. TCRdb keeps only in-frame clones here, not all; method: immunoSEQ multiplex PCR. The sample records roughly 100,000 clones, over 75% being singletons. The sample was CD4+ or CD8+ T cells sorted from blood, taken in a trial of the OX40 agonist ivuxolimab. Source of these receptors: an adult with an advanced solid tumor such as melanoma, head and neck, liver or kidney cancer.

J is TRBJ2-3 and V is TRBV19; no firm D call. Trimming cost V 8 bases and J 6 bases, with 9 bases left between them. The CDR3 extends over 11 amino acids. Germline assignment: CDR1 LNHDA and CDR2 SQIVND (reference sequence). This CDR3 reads CASSISDTQYF. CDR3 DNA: TGTGCCAGTTCTATTTCGGATACGCAGTATTTT. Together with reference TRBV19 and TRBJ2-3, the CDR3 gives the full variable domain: DGGITQSPKYLFRKEGQNVTLSCEQNLNHDAMYWYRQDPGQGLRLIYYSQIVNDFQKGDIAEGYSVSREKKESFPLTVTSAQKNPTAFYLCASSISDTQYFGPGTRLTVL.

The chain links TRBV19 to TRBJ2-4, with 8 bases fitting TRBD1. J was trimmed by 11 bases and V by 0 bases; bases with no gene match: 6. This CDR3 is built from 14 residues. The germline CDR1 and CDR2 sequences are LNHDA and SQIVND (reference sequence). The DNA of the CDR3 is TGTGCCAGTAGTATAGACTACCGGGACAGGCTTCAGTACTTC. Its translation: CASSIDYRDRLQYF.

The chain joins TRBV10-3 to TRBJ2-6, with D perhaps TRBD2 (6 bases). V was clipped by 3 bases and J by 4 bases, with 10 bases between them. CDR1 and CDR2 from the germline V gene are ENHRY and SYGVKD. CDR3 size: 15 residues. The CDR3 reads CAISDGRGGANVLTF. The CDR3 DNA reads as TGTGCCATCAGTGATGGGCGGGGCGGGGCCAACGTCCTGACTTTC.

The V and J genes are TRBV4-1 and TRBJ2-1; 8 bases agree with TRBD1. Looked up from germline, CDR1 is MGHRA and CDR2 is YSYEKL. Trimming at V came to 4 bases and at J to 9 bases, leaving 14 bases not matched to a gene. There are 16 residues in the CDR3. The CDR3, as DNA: TGCGCCAGCAGCCTAGCGATCGACAGGGGATTCGCTGAGCAGTTCTTC. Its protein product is CASSLAIDRGFAEQFF.

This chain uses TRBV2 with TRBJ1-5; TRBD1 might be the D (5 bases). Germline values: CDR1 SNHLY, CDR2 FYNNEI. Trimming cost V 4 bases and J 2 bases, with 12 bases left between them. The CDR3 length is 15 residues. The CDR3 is CASSGGVSGNQPQHF. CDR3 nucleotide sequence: TGTGCCAGCAGTGGGGGGGTGTCTGGCAATCAGCCCCAGCATTTT. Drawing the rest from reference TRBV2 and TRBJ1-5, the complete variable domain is EPEVTQTPSHQVTQMGQEVILRCVPISNHLYFYWYRQILGQKVEFLVSFYNNEISEKSEIFDDQFSVERPDGSNFTLKIRSTKLEDSAMYFCASSGGVSGNQPQHFGDGTRLSIL.

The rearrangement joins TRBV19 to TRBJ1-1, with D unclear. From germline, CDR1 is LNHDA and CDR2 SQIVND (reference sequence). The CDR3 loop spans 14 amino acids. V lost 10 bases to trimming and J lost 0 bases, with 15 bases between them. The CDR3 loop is CANSRSSMNTEAFF. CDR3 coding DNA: TGTGCCAACTCCAGAAGCAGTATGAACACTGAAGCTTTCTTT.

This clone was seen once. The CDR3 spells CAWRGQVEKLFF. CDR3 nucleotide sequence: TGTGCCTGGAGAGGGCAGGTCGAAAAACTGTTTTTT. This sequence joins TRBV30 and TRBJ1-4; D not resolved. Trimming shortened V by 3 bases and J by 8 bases, and 10 bases separated the two germline ends. This CDR3 contains 12 residues. Per germline, CDR1 GTSNPN and CDR2 SVGIG (reference sequence).

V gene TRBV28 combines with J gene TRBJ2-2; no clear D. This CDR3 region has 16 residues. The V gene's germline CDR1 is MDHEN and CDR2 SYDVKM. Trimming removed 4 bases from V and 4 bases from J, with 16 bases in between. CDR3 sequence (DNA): TGTGCCAGCAGTTCCGGCCAAATGGTTAGCACCGGGGAGCTGTTTTTT. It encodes CASSSGQMVSTGELFF.

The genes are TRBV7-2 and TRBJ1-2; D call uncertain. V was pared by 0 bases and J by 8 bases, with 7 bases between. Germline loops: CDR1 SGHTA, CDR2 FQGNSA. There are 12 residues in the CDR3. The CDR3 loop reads CASSLAPGGYTF. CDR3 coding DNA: TGTGCCAGCAGCTTAGCACCGGGAGGCTACACCTTC.

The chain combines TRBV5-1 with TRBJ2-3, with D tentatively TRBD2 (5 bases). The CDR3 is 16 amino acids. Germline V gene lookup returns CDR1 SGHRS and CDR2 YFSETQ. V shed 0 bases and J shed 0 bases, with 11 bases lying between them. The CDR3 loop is CASSLGFSGSTDTQYF. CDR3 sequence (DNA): TGCGCCAGCAGCTTGGGCTTCTCGGGGAGCACAGATACGCAGTATTTT. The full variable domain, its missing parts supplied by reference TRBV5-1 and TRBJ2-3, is KAGVTQTPRYLIKTRGQQVTLSCSPISGHRSVSWYQQTPGQGLQFLFEYFSETQRNKGNFPGRFSGRQFSNSRSEMNVSTLELGDSALYLCASSLGFSGSTDTQYFGPGTRLTVL.

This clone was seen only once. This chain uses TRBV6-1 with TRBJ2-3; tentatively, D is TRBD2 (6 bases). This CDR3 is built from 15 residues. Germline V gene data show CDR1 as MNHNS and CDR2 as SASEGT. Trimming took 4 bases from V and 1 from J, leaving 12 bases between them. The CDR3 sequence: CASSVGAGRTDTQYF. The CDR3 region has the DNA TGTGCCAGCAGTGTAGGGGCGGGGCGCACAGATACGCAGTATTTT.

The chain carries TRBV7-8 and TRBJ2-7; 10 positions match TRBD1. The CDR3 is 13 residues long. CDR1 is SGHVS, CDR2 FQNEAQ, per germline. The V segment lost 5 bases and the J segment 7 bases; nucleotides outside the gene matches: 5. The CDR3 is CASSPGQGREQYF. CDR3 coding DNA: TGTGCCAGCAGCCCGGGACAGGGGCGGGAGCAGTACTTC.

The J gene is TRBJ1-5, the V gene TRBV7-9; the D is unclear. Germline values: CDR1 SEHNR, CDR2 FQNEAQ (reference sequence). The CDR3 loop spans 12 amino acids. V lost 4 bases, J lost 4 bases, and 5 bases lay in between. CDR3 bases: TGTGCCAGCAGCTCCCCAAATCAGCCCCAGCATTTT. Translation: CASSSPNQPQHF.

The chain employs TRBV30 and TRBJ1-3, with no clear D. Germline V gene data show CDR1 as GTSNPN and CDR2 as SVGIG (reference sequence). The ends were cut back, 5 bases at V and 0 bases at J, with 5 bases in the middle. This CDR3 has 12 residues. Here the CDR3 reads CAWGPSGNTIYF. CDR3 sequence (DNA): TGTGCCTGGGGACCCTCTGGAAACACCATATATTTT.

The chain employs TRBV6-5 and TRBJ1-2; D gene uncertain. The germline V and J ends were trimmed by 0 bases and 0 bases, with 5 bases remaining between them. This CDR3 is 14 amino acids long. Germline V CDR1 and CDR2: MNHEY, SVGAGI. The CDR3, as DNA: TGTGCCAGCAGTTACTCGACAACTAACTATGGCTACACCTTC. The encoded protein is CASSYSTTNYGYTF.

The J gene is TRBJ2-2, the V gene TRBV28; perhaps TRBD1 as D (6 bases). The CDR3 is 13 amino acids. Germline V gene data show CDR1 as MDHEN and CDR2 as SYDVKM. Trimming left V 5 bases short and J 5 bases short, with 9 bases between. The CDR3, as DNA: TGTGCCAGCAGTCCCAGGGGAACCGGGGAGCTGTTTTTT. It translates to CASSPRGTGELFF.

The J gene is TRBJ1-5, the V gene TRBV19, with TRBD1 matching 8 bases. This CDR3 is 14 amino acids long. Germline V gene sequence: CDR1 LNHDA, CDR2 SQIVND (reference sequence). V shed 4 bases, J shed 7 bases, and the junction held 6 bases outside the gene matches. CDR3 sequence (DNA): TGTGCCAGTAGTAGGGGGACAGGAGCGCAGCCCCAGCATTTT. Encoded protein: CASSRGTGAQPQHF.

The CDR3 is CASSQSGIGANVLTF. CDR3 sequence (DNA): TGTGCCAGCAGCCAATCAGGGATTGGGGCCAACGTCCTGACTTTC. This chain connects TRBV14 to TRBJ2-6; D might be TRBD1 (5 bases). This CDR3 contains 15 residues. Trimming left V 2 bases short and J 3 bases short, with 8 bases between. Germline V gives CDR1 SGHDN, CDR2 FVKESK.

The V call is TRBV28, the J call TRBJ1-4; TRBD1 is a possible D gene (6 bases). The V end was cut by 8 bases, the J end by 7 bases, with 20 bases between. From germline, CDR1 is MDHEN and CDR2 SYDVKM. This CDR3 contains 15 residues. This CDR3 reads CASLNRQALGEKLFF. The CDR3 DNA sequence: TGTGCCAGCCTAAACCGACAGGCCTTAGGTGAAAAACTGTTTTTT.

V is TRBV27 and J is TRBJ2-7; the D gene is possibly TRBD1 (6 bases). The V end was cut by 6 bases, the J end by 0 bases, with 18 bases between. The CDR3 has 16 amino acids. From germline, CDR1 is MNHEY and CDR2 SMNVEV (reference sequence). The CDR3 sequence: CASRPYTGTNSYEQYF. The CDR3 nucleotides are TGTGCCAGCAGACCTTATACAGGGACCAACTCCTACGAGCAGTACTTC.

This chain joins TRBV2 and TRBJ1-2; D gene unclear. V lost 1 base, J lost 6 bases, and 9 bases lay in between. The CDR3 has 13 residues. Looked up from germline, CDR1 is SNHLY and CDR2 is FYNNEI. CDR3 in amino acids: CASSEEQPNGYTF. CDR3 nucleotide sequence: TGTGCCAGCAGTGAAGAACAGCCTAATGGCTACACCTTC.

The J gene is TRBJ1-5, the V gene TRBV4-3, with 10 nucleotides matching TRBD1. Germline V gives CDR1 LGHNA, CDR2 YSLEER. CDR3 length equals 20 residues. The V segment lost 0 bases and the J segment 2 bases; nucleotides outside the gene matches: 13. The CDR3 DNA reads TGCGCCAGCAGCCAAGATGTGGTAGGACAGGGGGTCTCGGGCAATCAGCCCCAGCATTTT. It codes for CASSQDVVGQGVSGNQPQHF.